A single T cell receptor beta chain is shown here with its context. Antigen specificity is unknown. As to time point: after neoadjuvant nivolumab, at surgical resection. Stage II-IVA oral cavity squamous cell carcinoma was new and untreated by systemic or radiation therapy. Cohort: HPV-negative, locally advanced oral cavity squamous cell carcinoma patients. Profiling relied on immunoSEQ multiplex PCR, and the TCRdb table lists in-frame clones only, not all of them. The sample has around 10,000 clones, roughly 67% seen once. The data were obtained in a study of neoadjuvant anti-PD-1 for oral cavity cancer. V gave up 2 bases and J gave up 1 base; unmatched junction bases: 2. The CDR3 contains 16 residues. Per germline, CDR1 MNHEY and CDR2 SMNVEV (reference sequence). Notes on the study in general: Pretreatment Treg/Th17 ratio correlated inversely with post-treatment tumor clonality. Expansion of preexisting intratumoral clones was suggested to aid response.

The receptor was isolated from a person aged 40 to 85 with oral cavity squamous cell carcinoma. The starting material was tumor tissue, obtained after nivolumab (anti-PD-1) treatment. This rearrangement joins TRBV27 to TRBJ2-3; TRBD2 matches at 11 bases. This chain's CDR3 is CASSLQGLAGTDTQYF. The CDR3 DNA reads TGTGCCAGCAGTTTACAGGGACTAGCGGGCACAGATACGCAGTATTTT.